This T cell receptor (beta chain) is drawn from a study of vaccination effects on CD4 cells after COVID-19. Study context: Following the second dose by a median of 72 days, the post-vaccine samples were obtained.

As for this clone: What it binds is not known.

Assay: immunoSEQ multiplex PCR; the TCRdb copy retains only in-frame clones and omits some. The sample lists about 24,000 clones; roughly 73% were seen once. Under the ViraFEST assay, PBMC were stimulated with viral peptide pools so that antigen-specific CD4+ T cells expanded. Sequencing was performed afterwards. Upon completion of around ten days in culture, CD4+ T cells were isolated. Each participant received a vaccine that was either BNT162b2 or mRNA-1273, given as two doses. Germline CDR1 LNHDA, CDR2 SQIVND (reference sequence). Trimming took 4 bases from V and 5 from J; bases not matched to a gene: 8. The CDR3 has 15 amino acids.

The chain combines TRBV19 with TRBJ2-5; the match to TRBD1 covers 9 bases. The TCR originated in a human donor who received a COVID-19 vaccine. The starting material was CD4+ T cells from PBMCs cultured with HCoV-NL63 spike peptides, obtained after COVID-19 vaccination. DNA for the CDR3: TGTGCCAGTAGTACCGACAGGGGGAGGCGGGAGACCCAGTACTTC. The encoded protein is CASSTDRGRRETQYF. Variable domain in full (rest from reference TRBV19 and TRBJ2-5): DGGITQSPKYLFRKEGQNVTLSCEQNLNHDAMYWYRQDPGQGLRLIYYSQIVNDFQKGDIAEGYSVSREKKESFPLTVTSAQKNPTAFYLCASSTDRGRRETQYFGPGTRLLVL.